The clone carrying this T cell receptor beta chain turned up a few times. How the authors handled the data: Reference gene primer amplification yielded estimated nucleated cell counts. Here immunoSEQ multiplex PCR was the method, and the copy in TCRdb shows in-frame clones only, minus some. V, J and clone size are those of that table, while D and trimming were read from the DNA. The sample includes under 200,000 clones, about 80% seen only once; the top ten take 1.5%. With V trimmed by 3 bases and J by 7 bases, 6 bases remained unmatched. Germline V lookup: CDR1 LGHDT, CDR2 YNNKEL (reference sequence). The CDR3 spans 15 residues. The sample originates from a study of blood T cell repertoires in COVID-19. Study context: Acute-phase and convalescent COVID-19 samples originated in the United States, Italy and Spain. Sample material is recorded as cDNA or gDNA derived from T cells, B-cell-depleted T cells, or PBMCs.

The sequence derives from a human donor in a cohort sampled during active COVID-19. The sample taken for sequencing was peripheral blood. The gene calls are TRBV3-1 (or the pseudogene TRBV3-2) and TRBJ1-6, with 7 bases matching TRBD1. The CDR3 DNA reads TGTGCCAGCAGCCATGCCGACAGGGAAAATTCACCCCTCCACTTT. It is translated as CASSHADRENSPLHF.